The 28 T cell receptor beta chains reported below all come from one sample, sequenced in a study of T cell responses to AZD1222 COVID-19 vaccine. Only in-frame clones appear in the TCRdb table, and some are missing; sequencing was by immunoSEQ multiplex PCR. The table shows just over 95,000 clones, with roughly 91% occurring only once. Source: peripheral blood, taken on day 0 of AZD1222 vaccination. The source is an adult in good health.

This sequence joins TRBV5-4 and TRBJ2-3; 9 positions match TRBD2. Germline-derived CDR1 and CDR2 are SGHNT and YYREEE (reference sequence). The CDR3 extends over 15 amino acids. The junction had 6 bases not matched to a gene; V was cut back by 6 bases and J by 1 base. The CDR3 coding sequence is TGTGCCAGCACTCCTAGCGGGGCTGGCACAGATACGCAGTATTTT. This encodes CASTPSGAGTDTQYF.

The rearrangement links TRBV4-1 to TRBJ2-5; no firm D call. Looked up from germline, CDR1 is MGHRA and CDR2 is YSYEKL. The germline V and J ends were trimmed by 0 bases and 6 bases, with 8 bases remaining between them. This CDR3 spans 13 amino acids. This CDR3 reads CASSQESRQTQYF. The CDR3 DNA reads as TGCGCCAGCAGCCAAGAAAGTAGGCAGACCCAGTACTTC.

The chain is built from TRBV11-2 and TRBJ2-7; D gene ambiguous. The CDR3 consists of 12 residues. Germline CDR1 and CDR2: SGHAT and FQNNGV. The germline V and J ends were trimmed by 6 bases and 2 bases, with 8 bases remaining between them. The CDR3 DNA sequence: TGTGCCAGCAGACGGGCACCCTACGAGCAGTACTTC. It yields the protein CASRRAPYEQYF. Looking up the rest from reference TRBV11-2 and TRBJ2-7 gives the full variable domain: EAGVAQSPRYKIIEKRQSVAFWCNPISGHATLYWYQQILGQGPKLLIQFQNNGVVDDSQLPKDRFSAERLKGVDSTLKIQPAKLEDSAVYLCASRRAPYEQYFGPGTRLTVT.

The chain uses TRBV7-2 and TRBJ1-5; 8 nucleotides line up with TRBD1. The CDR3 consists of 13 residues. Germline CDR1 reads SGHTA; CDR2 reads FQGNSA. Trimming cost V 8 bases and J 2 bases; bases outside gene matches: 2. CDR3 amino acids: CASQGQGNQPQHF. In nucleotides, the CDR3 is TGTGCCAGCCAGGGACAGGGCAATCAGCCCCAGCATTTT.

The chain combines TRBV5-1 with TRBJ2-7; possibly TRBD1 or TRBD2 for D (5 bases each). With 5 bases removed from V and 5 bases from J, the gap between germline ends came to 17 bases. CDR1 is SGHRS, CDR2 YFSETQ, per germline. This CDR3 has 14 residues. In DNA, the CDR3 is TGCGCCAGCAGGAGATCGACAGAGGGCCACGAGCAGTACTTC. This translates into CASRRSTEGHEQYF.

The chain has TRBV21-1 and TRBJ2-2; the DNA was not used to check the table's D call, TRBD2. TRBV21-1 is assigned pseudogene status. This CDR3 region has 15 residues. The CDR3 reads CASSSGGGGTGELFF. CDR3 coding DNA: TGTGCCAGCAGCTCAGGCGGGGGTGGTACCGGGGAGCTGTTTTTT.

The chain carries TRBV27 and TRBJ1-5; 10 positions agree with TRBD1. The J segment lost 6 bases and the V segment lost 6 bases, leaving 8 bases of the junction unmatched. The CDR3 loop spans 15 amino acids. Germline V gene sequence: CDR1 MNHEY, CDR2 SMNVEV (reference sequence). The CDR3 DNA follows: TGTGCCAGCAGCGGGGACAGGGGAAAAAGTCAGCCCCAGCATTTT. It yields the protein CASSGDRGKSQPQHF.

The chain joins TRBV5-1 to TRBJ1-6; no clear D gene. Trimming took off 8 bases at V and 5 bases at J, with 5 bases between the two ends. From germline, CDR1 is SGHRS and CDR2 YFSETQ. The CDR3 covers 11 residues. The DNA of the CDR3 is TGCGCCAGTAGGGATAATTCACCCCTCCACTTT. Protein sequence: CASRDNSPLHF.

The V call is TRBV18, the J call TRBJ1-2; weak D call: TRBD1 (6 bases). The CDR3 extends over 16 amino acids. CDR1 and CDR2 from the germline V gene are KGHSH and LQKENI. Trimming stripped 4 bases from V and 5 bases from J, with 20 bases between. The CDR3 reads CASSRYRDTVGYGYTF. The DNA of the CDR3 is TGTGCCAGCTCACGTTACCGGGACACGGTTGGGTATGGCTACACCTTC.

In its sample, this clone was seen once. This rearrangement joins TRBV24-1 to TRBJ2-6; D perhaps matches TRBD1 (5 bases). The CDR3 length is 13 residues. The germline CDR1 and CDR2 sequences are KGHDR and SFDVKD. Deletions cut 10 bases from V and 3 bases from J, with 9 bases between. In nucleotides, the CDR3 is TGTGCCACAGGGGCAGGTGGGGCCAACGTCCTGACTTTC. Amino acids: CATGAGGANVLTF.

The chain is built from TRBV28 and TRBJ1-3, with a possible D match to TRBD1 (6 bases). V was trimmed by 3 bases and J by 4 bases, leaving 13 bases between them. Germline values: CDR1 MDHEN, CDR2 SYDVKM. The CDR3 spans 15 residues. The CDR3 bases are TGTGCCAGCAGTTTCGGATGGGACATAGGAAACACCATATATTTT. Amino acid sequence: CASSFGWDIGNTIYF. Supplemented by reference TRBV28 and TRBJ1-3, the full variable domain reads DVKVTQSSRYLVKRTGEKVFLECVQDMDHENMFWYRQDPGLGLRLIYFSYDVKMKEKGDIPEGYSVSREKKERFSLILESASTNQTSMYLCASSFGWDIGNTIYFGEGSWLTVV.

The chain has TRBV30 and TRBJ1-2; D is possibly TRBD1 (5 bases). Germline-derived CDR1 and CDR2 are GTSNPN and SVGIG (reference sequence). This CDR3 spans 17 amino acids. V was shortened by 4 bases and J by 0 bases, with 21 bases between the two germline ends. CDR3 bases: TGTGCCTGGACCGAAAGGAGACAGTGGATGCCTAACTATGGCTACACCTTC. It encodes CAWTERRQWMPNYGYTF.

This chain joins TRBV4-3 and TRBJ2-3; 11 nucleotides match TRBD2. CDR3 size: 17 residues. With V trimmed by 1 base and J by 6 bases, 9 bases remained unmatched. Germline CDR1 LGHNA, CDR2 YSLEER. The CDR3 DNA sequence: TGCGCCAGCAGCCAAGGAGCTAGCGGGGGGTTGTGGGATACGCAGTATTTT. Translated: CASSQGASGGLWDTQYF.

This chain uses TRBV7-9 with TRBJ1-6, with a weak D call TRBD1 (6 bases). V dropped 5 bases and J dropped 8 bases, with 22 bases sitting between them. CDR1 is SEHNR, CDR2 FQNEAQ, per germline (reference sequence). The CDR3 length is 17 residues. The CDR3 sequence is CASSGRPTGLADSPLHF. In DNA form, the CDR3 reads TGTGCCAGCAGCGGGCGCCCAACAGGGCTGGCGGATTCACCCCTCCACTTT.

The rearrangement joins TRBV2 to TRBJ1-3; D perhaps matches TRBD1 (5 bases). V shed 3 bases and J shed 3 bases, with 9 bases lying between them. The CDR3 sequence is 14 residues long. Germline loops: CDR1 SNHLY, CDR2 FYNNEI. The CDR3 region has the DNA TGTGCCAGCAGTGAGGCAGGGAGTGGAAACACCATATATTTT. It encodes CASSEAGSGNTIYF.

The V and J genes are TRBV2 and TRBJ2-7; 7 bases are a match to TRBD1. The CDR3 has 14 residues. Trimming removed 7 bases from V and 6 bases from J; junction bases left unmatched: 12. CDR1 and CDR2 (germline): SNHLY, FYNNEI. CDR3 residues: CASIDRDRFSEQYF. For the CDR3, the DNA is TGTGCCAGCATCGACAGGGATCGGTTTAGCGAGCAGTACTTC.

The chain uses TRBV6-4 and TRBJ2-3; 12 nucleotides line up with TRBD2. CDR1 and CDR2 from the germline V gene are MRHNA and SNTAGT. The CDR3 covers 16 residues. V trimming: 3 bases; J trimming: 4 bases; junction bases outside the gene matches: 5. The CDR3 sequence is CASSELAGGIPDTQYF. The CDR3 bases are TGTGCCAGCAGTGAACTAGCGGGGGGTATTCCAGATACGCAGTATTTT.

CDR3 DNA sequence: TGTGCCAGCAGCCCGGAACAGGGGCCTAACTATGGCTACACCTTC. It codes for CASSPEQGPNYGYTF. The rearrangement links TRBV7-9 to TRBJ1-2; 7 bases match TRBD1. V lost 5 bases, J lost 0 bases, and 6 bases stayed unmatched. The CDR3 is 15 amino acids. Per the germline V gene, CDR1 is SEHNR and CDR2 is FQNEAQ (reference sequence). The full variable domain, rest sourced from reference TRBV7-9 and TRBJ1-2, is DTGVSQNPRHKITKRGQNVTFRCDPISEHNRLYWYRQTLGQGPEFLTYFQNEAQLEKSRLLSDRFSAERPKGSFSTLEIQRTEQGDSAMYLCASSPEQGPNYGYTFGSGTRLTVV.

In DNA, the CDR3 is TGCGCCAGCAGCTTGGAGTGGGGGCCTAGCTCCGGGGAGCTGTTTTTT. Translating it yields CASSLEWGPSSGELFF. V usage is TRBV5-1 and J usage is TRBJ2-2; a weak D match, TRBD1 (6 bases). Trimming took 0 bases from V and 6 from J, leaving 15 bases between them. Germline V gene data show CDR1 as SGHRS and CDR2 as YFSETQ. The CDR3 loop spans 16 amino acids. The full variable domain, completed using reference TRBV5-1 and TRBJ2-2, is KAGVTQTPRYLIKTRGQQVTLSCSPISGHRSVSWYQQTPGQGLQFLFEYFSETQRNKGNFPGRFSGRQFSNSRSEMNVSTLELGDSALYLCASSLEWGPSSGELFFGEGSRLTVL.

The chain uses TRBV5-1 and TRBJ1-4; no firm D call. Trimming cost V 3 bases and J 5 bases, with 11 bases left between them. Germline V gene data show CDR1 as SGHRS and CDR2 as YFSETQ. The CDR3 consists of 14 residues. In DNA form, the CDR3 reads TGCGCCAGCAGCTCCCGTGGTGGGAATGAAAAACTGTTTTTT. Protein product: CASSSRGGNEKLFF. The full variable domain, rest sourced from reference TRBV5-1 and TRBJ1-4, is KAGVTQTPRYLIKTRGQQVTLSCSPISGHRSVSWYQQTPGQGLQFLFEYFSETQRNKGNFPGRFSGRQFSNSRSEMNVSTLELGDSALYLCASSSRGGNEKLFFGSGTQLSVL.

With respect to this clone: At one boundary the junction diverges from the germline segment, which might be a read error. This sequence joins TRBV3-1 (or the pseudogene TRBV3-2) and TRBJ1-1; D is undetermined. Germline V CDR1 and CDR2: LGHDT, YNNKEL (reference sequence). The CDR3 is 15 residues long. Here the CDR3 reads CASSQISSLNPEAFF. The DNA of the CDR3 is TGTGCCAGCAGCCAAATTAGCAGTCTGAACCCTGAAGCTTTCTTT.

The chain carries TRBV5-1 and TRBJ2-5, with 10 bases fitting TRBD2. V dropped 0 bases and J dropped 5; count of bases not matched to a gene: 10. Germline lookup yields CDR1 SGHRS and CDR2 YFSETQ. There are 17 residues in the CDR3. This CDR3 is CASSLAPLAGVGETQYF. In nucleotides, the CDR3 is TGCGCCAGCAGCTTGGCCCCTCTAGCGGGGGTCGGGGAGACCCAGTACTTC. The variable domain in full, completed from reference TRBV5-1 and TRBJ2-5, reads KAGVTQTPRYLIKTRGQQVTLSCSPISGHRSVSWYQQTPGQGLQFLFEYFSETQRNKGNFPGRFSGRQFSNSRSEMNVSTLELGDSALYLCASSLAPLAGVGETQYFGPGTRLLVL.

The rearrangement joins TRBV15 to TRBJ1-2, with D possibly TRBD1 on 6 matching bases. Germline V CDR1 and CDR2: LNHNV, YYDKDF (reference sequence). Trimming removed 9 bases at V and 4 bases at J, with 18 bases between. CDR3 size: 14 residues. CDR3 nucleotides: TGTGCCACTTACAGAGGGGGGGCAGGCTATGGCTACACCTTC. It specifies CATYRGGAGYGYTF.

This clone is categorized as medium-sized (0.01 to 0.1%). This rearrangement joins TRBV6-2 or TRBV6-3 to TRBJ2-3, with D maybe TRBD2 (6 bases). Trimming stripped 2 bases from V and 0 bases from J, with 9 bases between. The CDR3 runs 15 residues. Germline CDR1 is MNHEY and CDR2 is SVGEGT. CDR3 loop: CASSYGAGSTDTQYF. DNA for the CDR3: TGTGCCAGCAGTTACGGGGCGGGGAGCACAGATACGCAGTATTTT.

The chain carries TRBV6-4 and TRBJ2-7, with D perhaps TRBD2 (6 bases). Trimming removed 3 bases at V and 12 bases at J, with 9 bases between. Germline lookup yields CDR1 MRHNA and CDR2 SNTAGT. The CDR3 consists of 10 residues. The CDR3 DNA reads TGTGCCAGCAGTGAGGGGGGACGGTACTTC. Residues: CASSEGGRYF.

The chain carries TRBV3-1 (or the pseudogene TRBV3-2) and TRBJ2-7; 12 bases are a match to TRBD1. Unmatched junction bases numbered 8, after V lost 6 bases and J lost 5 bases. The germline V gene encodes CDR1 LGHDT and CDR2 YNNKEL (reference sequence). The CDR3 is 15 amino acids. The CDR3 nucleotides are TGTGCCAGCAGTCTACGGGGACAGGGGGCCAACGAGCAGTACTTC. Its translation is CASSLRGQGANEQYF.

V gene TRBV19 combines with J gene TRBJ1-1; D call uncertain. The CDR3 is 12 residues long. CDR1 LNHDA and CDR2 SQIVND come from the germline V gene (reference sequence). V was cut by 7 bases and J by 9 bases, with 15 bases left in between. CDR3: CASTREGRQAFF. CDR3 sequence (DNA): TGTGCCAGTACCCGGGAGGGTCGGCAAGCTTTCTTT.

V is TRBV24-1 and J is TRBJ2-3, with D possibly matching TRBD2 (7 bases). V lost 9 bases to trimming and J lost 4 bases, with 16 bases between them. CDR1 is KGHDR, CDR2 SFDVKD, per germline. This CDR3 contains 14 residues. Here the CDR3 reads CATVRRGPPDTQYF. The DNA for the CDR3 is TGTGCCACCGTCCGGCGGGGGCCTCCAGATACGCAGTATTTT.